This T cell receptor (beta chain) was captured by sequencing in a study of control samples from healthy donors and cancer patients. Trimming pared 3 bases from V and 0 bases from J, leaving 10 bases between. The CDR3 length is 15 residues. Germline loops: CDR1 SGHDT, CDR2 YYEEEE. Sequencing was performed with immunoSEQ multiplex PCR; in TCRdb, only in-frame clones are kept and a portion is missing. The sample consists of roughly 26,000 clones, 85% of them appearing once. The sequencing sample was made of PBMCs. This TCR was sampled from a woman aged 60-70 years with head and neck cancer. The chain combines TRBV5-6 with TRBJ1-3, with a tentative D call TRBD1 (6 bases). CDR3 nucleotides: TGTGCCAGCAGCTCCTACAGGGACTCTGGAAACACCATATATTTT. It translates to CASSSYRDSGNTIYF.